This TCR beta chain stems from a study of somatic mutations in cytotoxic T cells in rheumatoid arthritis (dated by TCRdb to about 2017). With regard to the full study: Patient peripheral blood (approximately 30 ml EDTA) was drawn right after diagnosis and before any treatment started. Sorted V beta1+ cells also underwent TCRB sequencing, and some V beta antibody-stained T-cell populations were flow-sorted at nearly 100% purity on a FACSAria II or Sony SH800. The study asked whether expanded CD8+ T-cell clones in newly diagnosed, untreated rheumatoid arthritis carry somatic mutations, and used TCRB deep sequencing to characterize clonality. For roughly 63 rheumatoid arthritis patients and some 20 healthy controls, TCRB deep sequencing was carried out. Patients and controls did not essentially differ in median age, which was nearly identical between the groups.

The junction shows trimming of 3 bases on V and 2 bases on J, and the gene matches do not reach 7 bases of it. Sequences MNHEY (CDR1) and SVGAGI (CDR2) are obtained from the germline V gene. The CDR3 covers 15 residues, taking in both the cysteine and the phenylalanine. Of all the DNA, just the CDR3 is kept, 45 bases in frame from base 1. This clone was seen a few times. Its cognate antigen has yet to be identified. Per-nucleotide qualities are absent, and no much larger clonotype sits a single base away. CD4+ and CD8+ cells were isolated by positive magnetic bead selection on an AutoMACS, and purity was checked by flow cytometry. Clonal expansions were first screened by flow cytometry with a TCR V beta antibody panel, then characterized by TCRB deep sequencing of sorted CD8+ fractions. Peripheral blood mononuclear cells were obtained using density gradient separation with Ficoll-Paque PLUS. DNA from CD4-enriched, CD8-enriched or PBMC samples was extracted using Nucleospin Tissue or Tissue XS kits and then quantified on a Qubit 2.0 fluorometer.

Sequencing of TCRB CDR3 was done on genomic DNA with the immunoSEQ assay. The published analysis was carried out like this. When patient CD8+ clones exceeding 1% were checked against published virus-specific TCRB sequences, only a few matched. The analyses included only productive TCRB rearrangements. A clone was defined by a unique TCRB CDR3 sequence, and clonality was computed as a productive clonality index based on Shannon entropy. The template counts of each clone relative to the total templates per sample were used to calculate repertoire overlap between two samples. A correlation with a Spearman r of approximately 0.58 was found between V-gene usage by flow cytometry and V-gene usage by TCRB sequencing. The clones in this table, taken by TCRdb from immuneACCESS, are in-frame only. Not every clone is retained; where verified, under half of the shortfall comes from an unresolved V gene, and the cause of the rest is unknown. V and J calls and clone size are copied from that table; D and trimming were computed from the DNA. In all, the sample holds 13,000 to 15,000 clones, and 74% of those were seen once. The ten top clones hold around 28% of the sample.

The full study reports these points: The slight underrepresentation of TRBV07 in patients was not corrected for multiple comparisons. CD8+ T-cell clonality in rheumatoid arthritis patients was not significantly different from that in age-matched healthy controls. The expanded CD8+ clones had unknown antigen targets, and not appearing in virus-specific databases did not rule out that they were virus-specific. CD8+ clonality increased with age in patients (Spearman r of about 0.45) but not in healthy controls. In about an eighth of the roughly 65 patients the largest CD8+ clone exceeded 20% of CD8+ cells, and several identical CD8+ TCRB sequences were shared between blood and synovial fluid.

The sample taken for sequencing was CD8+ T cells sorted from blood. The rearranged chain carries TRBV6-5 and TRBJ2-7; 7 central nucleotides agree with TRBD1. The source of this sequence is an adult with rheumatoid arthritis. The bases read TGTGCCAGCAGTTATTACAGGGGTGTTACCTACGAGCAGTACTTC. Its product reads: CASSYYRGVTYEQYF.